A selection of T cell receptor beta chains follows, all from one sample in a study of blood T cell repertoires in COVID-19. Method: immunoSEQ multiplex PCR; TCRdb's copy keeps in-frame clones and lacks some. The profile shows 97,000 or so clones, roughly 82% of them singletons. The specimen sequenced was peripheral blood. The receptor set was obtained from a human donor in a cohort sampled during active COVID-19. The CDR3 runs from the conserved cysteine through the conserved F or W. A D gene is named only where the DNA matches it firmly. The size field is filled for only some rows; it gives once, few, many or a size class.

- | TRBJ2-1 | TRBV5-4 | TRBD1 | CASRGDRASNEQFF | TGTGCCAGCAGAGGGGACAGGGCATCAAATGAGCAGTTCTTC
- | TRBJ1-4 | TRBV6-5 | TRBD1 | CASSSPRTGGDEKLFF | TGTGCCAGCAGTTCACCTCGGACAGGGGGCGATGAAAAACTGTTTTTT
once | TRBJ2-7 | TRBV7-9 | TRBD1 | CASREQGAGGYEQYF | TGTGCCAGCAGAGAACAGGGGGCCGGAGGGTACGAGCAGTACTTC
- | TRBJ1-1 | TRBV28 | TRBD1 | CASRSGGGGNTEAFF | TGTGCCAGCAGGTCAGGGGGCGGGGGGAACACTGAAGCTTTCTTT
- | TRBJ2-7 | TRBV7-3 | - | CASSLTRHPYEQYF | TGTGCCAGCAGCTTAACGCGTCATCCCTACGAGCAGTACTTC
- | TRBJ2-3 | TRBV2 | - | CASSGTTSTDTQYF | TGTGCCAGCAGTGGTACGACTAGCACAGATACGCAGTATTTT
- | TRBJ2-5 | TRBV14 | - | CASSRAQPGETQYF | TGTGCCAGCAGCCGAGCACAGCCGGGGGAGACCCAGTACTTC
- | TRBJ2-1 | TRBV7-3 | TRBD2 | CASSLASGSGNEQFF | TGTGCCAGCAGCCTGGCTAGCGGGTCGGGCAATGAGCAGTTCTTC
- | TRBJ2-2 | TRBV7-9 | - | CASAAQGVAGELFF | TGTGCCAGCGCCGCTCAAGGGGTGGCCGGGGAGCTGTTTTTT
- | TRBJ1-4 | TRBV19 | TRBD1 | CASSKAGTATNEKLFF | TGTGCCAGTAGTAAAGCCGGGACAGCAACTAATGAAAAACTGTTTTTT
- | TRBJ1-3 | TRBV3-1/TRBV3-2 | - | CASYPGGPRPDTIYF | TGTGCCAGCTACCCCGGGGGTCCGCGCCCAGACACCATATATTTT
few | TRBJ2-5 | TRBV10-3 | TRBD1 | CAISGDREETQYF | TGTGCCATCAGCGGGGACAGGGAAGAGACCCAGTACTTC
- | TRBJ1-2 | TRBV12-3/TRBV12-4 | - | CASRPTGYYGYTF | TGTGCCAGCAGGCCCACGGGGTACTATGGCTACACCTTC
- | TRBJ2-3 | TRBV2 | - | CASSDRDTQYF | TGTGCCAGCAGTGATCGAGATACGCAGTATTTT
- | TRBJ1-5 | TRBV6-5 | - | CASSSTGPNQPQHF | TGTGCCAGCAGTTCGACAGGCCCCAATCAGCCCCAGCATTTT
- | TRBJ1-1 | TRBV18 | - | CASSPLDSKNTEAFF | TGTGCCAGCTCACCGTTGGACAGTAAGAACACTGAAGCTTTCTTT
- | TRBJ1-4 | TRBV7-9 | - | CASSLAWRKNEKLFF | TGTGCCAGCAGCTTAGCGTGGCGGAAAAATGAAAAACTGTTTTTT
few | TRBJ2-7 | TRBV7-8 | TRBD2 | CASSLGGLAGVNEQYF | TGTGCCAGCAGCTTAGGCGGGCTAGCGGGGGTAAACGAGCAGTACTTC
- | TRBJ1-3 | TRBV27 | TRBD1 | CASYQDRSSSGNTIYF | TGTGCCAGCTATCAGGACAGGTCGTCCTCTGGAAACACCATATATTTT
- | TRBJ1-2 | TRBV7-3 | TRBD1 | CASSLTGGAVYGYTF | TGTGCCAGCAGCTTAACAGGGGGCGCGGTGTATGGCTACACCTTC
- | TRBJ1-2 | TRBV4-1 | TRBD1 | CASSQVGTGVTYGYTF | TGCGCCAGCAGCCAAGTCGGTACAGGGGTTACCTATGGCTACACCTTC
- | TRBJ1-1 | TRBV18 | TRBD1 | CASSLDRGMNTEAFF | TGTGCCAGCTCCCTGGACAGGGGAATGAACACTGAAGCTTTCTTT
- | TRBJ2-7 | TRBV9 | TRBD1 | CASSVGDRGYEQYF | TGTGCCAGCAGCGTGGGGGACAGGGGTTACGAGCAGTACTTC
- | TRBJ2-3 | TRBV3-1/TRBV3-2 | TRBD2 | CASSQDCSGGRADTQYF | TGTGCCAGCAGCCAAGATTGTAGCGGGGGGCGCGCAGATACGCAGTATTTT
- | TRBJ2-6 | TRBV9 | - | CASSVGRAGANVLTF | TGTGCCAGCAGCGTAGGCCGGGCTGGGGCCAACGTCCTGACTTTC
- | TRBJ2-1 | TRBV27 | - | CASSRGNEQFF | TGTGCCAGCAGTCGGGGTAATGAGCAGTTCTTC
few | TRBJ2-7 | TRBV6-5 | - | CASSYSNRVLYEQYF | TGTGCCAGCAGTTACTCGAACCGGGTCCTCTACGAGCAGTACTTC
- | TRBJ1-4 | TRBV27 | - | CASSLAGINEKLFF | TGTGCCAGCAGTTTGGCAGGGATTAATGAAAAACTGTTTTTT
- | TRBJ2-3 | TRBV13 | - | CASSPGNGGRPDTQYF | TGTGCCAGCAGCCCTGGGAACGGGGGGCGCCCAGATACGCAGTATTTT
- | TRBJ2-7 | TRBV28 | TRBD1 | CASISPGTGDSYEQYF | TGTGCCAGCATCTCTCCCGGGACAGGGGACTCCTACGAGCAGTACTTC
- | TRBJ2-1 | TRBV4-2 | TRBD1 | CASSPGQGEIGEQFF | TGTGCCAGCAGCCCCGGACAGGGGGAAATAGGTGAGCAGTTCTTC
- | TRBJ2-7 | TRBV3-1/TRBV3-2 | TRBD1 | CASSRQGIEQYF | TGTGCCAGCAGCCGACAGGGCATCGAGCAGTACTTC
- | TRBJ2-7 | TRBV5-1 | TRBD1 | CASSPTGGSYEQYF | TGCGCCAGCAGCCCGACAGGGGGCTCCTACGAGCAGTACTTC
- | TRBJ2-3 | TRBV12-3/TRBV12-4 | - | CASSPFADTQYF | TGTGCCAGCAGTCCGTTTGCAGATACGCAGTATTTT
- | TRBJ1-1 | TRBV19 | TRBD1 | CASTSTGVGGNTEAFF | TGTGCCAGTACTTCAACAGGGGTTGGGGGAAACACTGAAGCTTTCTTT
- | TRBJ2-7 | TRBV19 | - | CASSIRGTYEQYF | TGTGCCAGTAGTATAAGGGGCACCTACGAGCAGTACTTC
- | TRBJ2-1 | TRBV7-3 | - | CASSFQGGLYNEQFF | TGTGCCAGCAGCTTCCAAGGAGGACTTTACAATGAGCAGTTCTTC
- | TRBJ2-1 | TRBV25-1 | TRBD2 | CASTLAGGRNEQFF | TGTGCCAGCACACTAGCGGGGGGGCGTAATGAGCAGTTCTTC
- | TRBJ2-7 | TRBV5-4 | TRBD1 | CASSYPADRGVAYEQYF | TGTGCCAGCAGCTACCCTGCAGACAGGGGGGTAGCCTACGAGCAGTACTTC
- | TRBJ1-1 | TRBV9 | - | CASSVTDTWRTEAFF | TGTGCCAGCAGCGTAACTGACACCTGGCGCACTGAAGCTTTCTTT
- | TRBJ2-1 | TRBV6-5 | - | CASSYSSLNEQFF | TGTGCCAGCAGTTACTCTAGCTTAAATGAGCAGTTCTTC
- | TRBJ2-1 | TRBV2 | TRBD2 | CASSDRTSGDEQFF | TGTGCCAGCAGTGACCGGACTAGCGGGGATGAGCAGTTCTTC
- | TRBJ2-7 | TRBV28 | TRBD1 | CASSSASGQLSFEQYF | TGTGCCAGCAGTTCCGCCTCGGGACAGTTGAGCTTTGAGCAGTACTTC
- | TRBJ2-2 | TRBV5-1 | - | CASSLQGTNTGELFF | TGCGCCAGCAGCTTGCAGGGCACGAACACCGGGGAGCTGTTTTTT
- | TRBJ1-2 | TRBV2 | - | CASSLLQGWGRGYTF | TGTGCCAGCAGTCTACTACAGGGTTGGGGTCGGGGCTACACCTTC
- | TRBJ2-1 | TRBV9 | - | CASRKWLALTYNEQFF | TGTGCCAGCAGGAAATGGCTAGCGTTAACCTACAATGAGCAGTTCTTC
- | TRBJ1-4 | TRBV5-1 | TRBD1 | CASSQGRGNEKLFF | TGCGCCAGCTCCCAGGGCAGGGGGAATGAAAAACTGTTTTTT
- | TRBJ2-1 | TRBV6-7 | TRBD1 | CASSPDRGILNEQFF | TGTGCCAGCAGCCCAGACAGGGGGATCCTCAATGAGCAGTTCTTC
- | TRBJ1-1 | TRBV7-3 | TRBD1 | CASSLELISAGGEAFF | TGTGCCAGCAGCTTGGAACTTATCTCTGCAGGGGGTGAAGCTTTCTTT
- | TRBJ1-6 | TRBV7-9 | - | CASSVTTSSSPLHF | TGTGCCAGCAGCGTTACAACTAGTAGTTCACCCCTCCACTTT